This record concerns one TCR beta chain sequence. TCRdb passed the RT-PCR reads through MiXCR, listing each CDR3 protein once. The table shows more than 850,000 distinct CDR3 sequences, with roughly 18% occurring only once. The data were taken from a study of patients and donors after allogeneic stem cell transplantation. Sequences were obtained from blood, either unsorted or a sorted T cell fraction (not recorded which). This sequence originates from a human donor who was either an allogeneic HSCT recipient or a stem cell or donor lymphocyte infusion donor (not recorded which). It is not recorded whose cells these are; they may come from a transplant donor.

The DNA for the CDR3 is TGTGCCAGCAGCCCCATAGCGGGAGCCACCTCTGGGGCCAACGTCCTGACTTTC. Translated: CASSPIAGATSGANVLTF. The chain combines TRBV7-6 with TRBJ2-6; 9 bases align to TRBD2. CDR1 SGHVS and CDR2 FNYEAQ come from the germline V gene. The V gene end was trimmed by 5 bases and the J gene end by 0 bases; junction bases not matched to a gene: 8. This CDR3 has 18 residues. Looking up the rest from reference TRBV7-6 and TRBJ2-6 gives the full variable domain: GAGVSQSPRYKVTKRGQDVALRCDPISGHVSLYWYRQALGQGPEFLTYFNYEAQQDKSGLPNDRFSAERPEGSISTLTIQRTEQRDSAMYRCASSPIAGATSGANVLTFGAGSRLTVL.